One sample yielded the 4 T cell receptor beta chains listed below, sequenced in a study of blood T cell repertoires in COVID-19. The method was immunoSEQ multiplex PCR; TCRdb's version includes in-frame clones alone and lacks a portion of them. This table has about 220,000 clones, under 90% appearing once. Sequences were obtained from peripheral blood. The receptors were sampled from a woman of 80 years or more with acute or convalescent COVID-19.

This clone appeared a few times. This chain connects TRBV7-9 to TRBJ2-2, with a weak D call TRBD2 (5 bases). Germline lookup yields CDR1 SEHNR and CDR2 FQNEAQ (reference sequence). There are 18 residues in the CDR3. Trimming shortened V by 6 bases and J by 5 bases, and 25 bases separated the two germline ends. The CDR3: CASRPNNGVGRRTGELFF. DNA for the CDR3: TGTGCCAGCAGGCCTAATAACGGGGTTGGAAGGCGAACCGGGGAGCTGTTTTTT.

This clone was picked up a small number of times. This chain uses TRBV18 with TRBJ1-6; TRBD1 matches at 9 bases. J gave up 10 bases and V 1 base, and 14 bases lay outside the gene matches. There are 18 residues in the CDR3. Germline V gene sequence: CDR1 KGHSH, CDR2 LQKENI. The CDR3, as DNA: TGTGCCAGCTCACCACGGTTTGAGTCCGACAGGGGGAAGTCACCCCTCCACTTT. Its protein product is CASSPRFESDRGKSPLHF.

This clone was seen just once. The J gene is TRBJ1-5, the V gene TRBV7-2; D unresolved. The CDR3 consists of 13 residues. Per the germline V gene, CDR1 is SGHTA and CDR2 is FQGNSA. V lost 2 bases and J 10 bases, leaving 12 bases between the germline ends. The CDR3 sequence is CASSLNSPGPQHF. CDR3 DNA sequence: TGTGCCAGCAGCTTAAATAGCCCGGGACCCCAGCATTTT.

V gene TRBV15 combines with J gene TRBJ2-7; D perhaps matches TRBD2 (6 bases). The germline V gene has CDR1 LNHNV and CDR2 YYDKDF (reference sequence). CDR3 length: 15 residues. The ends were cut back, 3 bases at V and 3 bases at J, with 15 bases in the middle. This CDR3 is CATSSRGGVFYEQYF. In DNA, the CDR3 is TGTGCCACCAGCAGCCGGGGAGGCGTATTCTACGAGCAGTACTTC. Drawing the rest from reference TRBV15 and TRBJ2-7, the complete variable domain is DAMVIQNPRYQVTQFGKPVTLSCSQTLNHNVMYWYQQKSSQAPKLLFHYYDKDFNNEADTPDNFQSRRPNTSFCFLDIRSPGLGDTAMYLCATSSRGGVFYEQYFGPGTRLTVT.